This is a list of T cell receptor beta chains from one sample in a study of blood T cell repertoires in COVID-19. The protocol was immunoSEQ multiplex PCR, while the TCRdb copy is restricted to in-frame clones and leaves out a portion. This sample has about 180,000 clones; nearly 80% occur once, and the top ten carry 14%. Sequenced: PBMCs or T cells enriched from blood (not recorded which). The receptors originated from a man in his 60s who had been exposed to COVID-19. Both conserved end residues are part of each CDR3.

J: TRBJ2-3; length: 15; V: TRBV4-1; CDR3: CASSQDGGGTDTQYF
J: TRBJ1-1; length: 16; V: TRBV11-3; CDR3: CASSLGRTLMNTEAFF
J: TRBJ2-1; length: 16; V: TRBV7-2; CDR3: CASSPGAAGGLNEQFF
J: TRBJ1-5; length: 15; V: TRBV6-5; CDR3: CASSNRGLSNQPQHF
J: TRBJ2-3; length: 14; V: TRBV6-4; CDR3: CASSASGSTDTQYF
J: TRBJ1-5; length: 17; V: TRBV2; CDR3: CASSVSAGSNSNQPQHF
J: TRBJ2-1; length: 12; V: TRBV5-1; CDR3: CASSMQVNEQFF
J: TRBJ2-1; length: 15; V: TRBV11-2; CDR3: CASSSGQRSYNEQFF
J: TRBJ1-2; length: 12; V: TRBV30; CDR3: CAWADSLSSSTF
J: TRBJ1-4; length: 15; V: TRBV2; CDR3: CASRETGSPNEKLFF
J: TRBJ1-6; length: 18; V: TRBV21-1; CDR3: CASSAPGGAWPINSPLHF
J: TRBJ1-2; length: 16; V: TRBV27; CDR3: CASSLIWDTRGAGYTF
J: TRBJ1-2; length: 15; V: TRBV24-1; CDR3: CATSDSLWTEHGYTF
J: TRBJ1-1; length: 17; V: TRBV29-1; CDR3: CSVALRQGIGGNPEAFF
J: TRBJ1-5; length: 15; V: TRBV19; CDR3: CASSFLAVSNQPQHF
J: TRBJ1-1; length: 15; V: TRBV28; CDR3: CASSLTPLGGTEAFF
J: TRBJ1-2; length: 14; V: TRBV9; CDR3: CASSEGQVIGGYTF
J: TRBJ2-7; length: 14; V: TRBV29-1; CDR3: CSVNWEGSSYEQYF
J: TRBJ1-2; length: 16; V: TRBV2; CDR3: CASSPTEREPNYGYTF
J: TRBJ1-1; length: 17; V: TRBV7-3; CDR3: CASSSAPQGHRSTEAFF
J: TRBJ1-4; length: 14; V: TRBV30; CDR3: CAWTTGTWDEKLFF
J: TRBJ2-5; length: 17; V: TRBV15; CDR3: CATSIPLAGALRETQYF
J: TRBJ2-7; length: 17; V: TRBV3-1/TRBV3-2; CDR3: CASSPGTSGGSSYEQYF
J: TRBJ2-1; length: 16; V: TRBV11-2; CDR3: CASSSGLAGGWDEQFF
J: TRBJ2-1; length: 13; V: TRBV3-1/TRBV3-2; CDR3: CASSQDLPDEQFF
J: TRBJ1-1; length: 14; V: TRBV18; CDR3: CASSPIGGSTEAFF
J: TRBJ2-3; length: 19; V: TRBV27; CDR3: CASRPGTSDNWASTDTQYF
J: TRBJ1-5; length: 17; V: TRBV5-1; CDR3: CASSLALGWGHNQPQHF
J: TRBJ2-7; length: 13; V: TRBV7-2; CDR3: CASNQGASYEQYF
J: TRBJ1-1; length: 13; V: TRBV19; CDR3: CASRSQGAAEAFF
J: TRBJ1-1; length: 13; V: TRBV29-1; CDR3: CSVDIGGRTEAFF
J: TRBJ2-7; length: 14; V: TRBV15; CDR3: CATSKRGQQYEQYF
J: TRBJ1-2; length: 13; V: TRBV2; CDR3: CAGMRDRDTRLTF
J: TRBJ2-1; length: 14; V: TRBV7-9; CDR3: CASSLVASNNEQFF
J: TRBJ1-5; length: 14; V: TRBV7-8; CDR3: CASSRGQGSQPQHF
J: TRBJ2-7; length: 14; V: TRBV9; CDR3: CASSGRGPLYEQYF
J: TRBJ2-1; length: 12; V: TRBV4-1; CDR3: CASSQDREEQFF
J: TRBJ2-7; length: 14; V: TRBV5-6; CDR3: CASSLQGASYEQYF
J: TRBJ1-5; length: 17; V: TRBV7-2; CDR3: CASSPGQGRGSNQPQHF
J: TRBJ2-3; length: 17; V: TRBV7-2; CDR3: CASSLEGTGLSTDTQYF
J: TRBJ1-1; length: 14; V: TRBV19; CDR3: CASTTAGANTEAFF
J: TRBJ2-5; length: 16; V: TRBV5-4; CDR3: CASSKIPTGEWETQYF
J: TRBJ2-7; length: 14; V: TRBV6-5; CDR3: CASRGTGGSYEQYF
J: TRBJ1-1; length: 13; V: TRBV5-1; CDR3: CASSAQPNTEAFF
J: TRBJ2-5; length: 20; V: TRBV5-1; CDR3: CASSNPLGTSGSVVVKAQYF
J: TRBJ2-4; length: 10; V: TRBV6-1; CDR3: CASSDDIQYF
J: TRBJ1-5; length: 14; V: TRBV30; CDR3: CAWSVWGQNQPQHF
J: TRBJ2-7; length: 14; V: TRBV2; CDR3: CASRSTSNAYEQYF
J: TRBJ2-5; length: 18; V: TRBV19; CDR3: CASSREGLLAGGQETQYF
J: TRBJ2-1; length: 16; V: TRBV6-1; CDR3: CASSEHRLDRVNEQFF
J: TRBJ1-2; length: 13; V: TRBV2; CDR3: CASTGAGVTGYTF
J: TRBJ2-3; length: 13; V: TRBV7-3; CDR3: CASSLMETDTQYF
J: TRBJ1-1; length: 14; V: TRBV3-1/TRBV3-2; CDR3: CASSQGWRVAEAFF
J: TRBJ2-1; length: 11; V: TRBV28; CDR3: CASSLIAEQFF
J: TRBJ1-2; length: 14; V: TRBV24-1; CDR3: CATSDSGQNYGYTF
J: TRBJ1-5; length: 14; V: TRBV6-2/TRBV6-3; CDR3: CASSLGQSNQPQHF
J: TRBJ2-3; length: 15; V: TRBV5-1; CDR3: CASSFGGRKPDTQYF